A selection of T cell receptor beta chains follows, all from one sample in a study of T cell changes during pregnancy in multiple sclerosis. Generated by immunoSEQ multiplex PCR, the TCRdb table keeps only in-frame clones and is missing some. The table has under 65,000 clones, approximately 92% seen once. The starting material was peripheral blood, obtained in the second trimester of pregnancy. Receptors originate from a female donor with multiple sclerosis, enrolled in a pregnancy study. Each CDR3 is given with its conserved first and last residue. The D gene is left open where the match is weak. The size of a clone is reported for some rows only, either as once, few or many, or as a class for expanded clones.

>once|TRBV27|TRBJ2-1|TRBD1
CASRPNDRGRNEQFF
TGTGCCAGCAGGCCCAACGACAGGGGGCGTAATGAGCAGTTCTTC
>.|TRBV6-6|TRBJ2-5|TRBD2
CASRGGLAGGETQYF
TGTGCCAGCAGGGGGGGACTAGCGGGGGGAGAGACCCAGTACTTC
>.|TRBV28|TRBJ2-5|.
CASSLWTREGGGQETQYF
TGTGCCAGCAGTTTATGGACCAGAGAAGGGGGGGGGCAAGAGACCCAGTACTTC
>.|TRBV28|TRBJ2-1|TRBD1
CASSSGTGGEQFF
TGTGCCAGCAGTTCAGGGACAGGGGGTGAGCAGTTCTTC
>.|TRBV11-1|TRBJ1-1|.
CASSRQVNTEAFF
TGTGCCAGCAGCAGACAGGTGAACACTGAAGCTTTCTTT
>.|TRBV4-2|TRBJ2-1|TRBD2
CASSQDRGEPYNEQFF
TGTGCCAGCAGCCAAGATCGGGGGGAGCCATACAATGAGCAGTTCTTC
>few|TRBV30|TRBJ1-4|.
CAWRQGSNEKLFF
TGTGCCTGGAGACAGGGTTCTAATGAAAAACTGTTTTTT
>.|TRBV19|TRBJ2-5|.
CASSIAGQETQYF
TGTGCCAGTAGTATCGCGGGGCAAGAGACCCAGTACTTC
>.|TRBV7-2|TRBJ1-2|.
CASSSGHYGYTF
TGTGCCAGCAGCTCGGGACATTATGGCTACACCTTC
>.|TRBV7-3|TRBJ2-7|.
CASSPTGSHEQYF
TGTGCCAGCAGCCCAACGGGATCCCACGAGCAGTACTTC
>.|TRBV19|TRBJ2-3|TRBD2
CASSAKSLAGGLLRITDTQYF
TGTGCCAGTAGTGCAAAATCACTAGCGGGAGGGCTATTACGGATCACAGATACGCAGTATTTT
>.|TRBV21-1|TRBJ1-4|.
CASSQQGKDEKLFF
TGTGCCAGCAGCCAACAGGGGAAAGATGAAAAACTGTTTTTT
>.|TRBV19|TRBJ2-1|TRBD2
CASSIVGGRASYNEQFF
TGTGCCAGTAGTATAGTTGGCGGGAGGGCATCCTACAATGAGCAGTTCTTC
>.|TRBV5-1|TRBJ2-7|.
CASSPLGGAGIYEQYF
TGCGCCAGCAGCCCCCTCGGCGGGGCCGGGATCTACGAGCAGTACTTC
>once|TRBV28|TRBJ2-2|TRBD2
CASSSVGTRNTGELFF
TGTGCCAGCAGTTCAGTCGGGACTAGGAACACCGGGGAGCTGTTTTTT
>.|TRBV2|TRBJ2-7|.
CASTEGPYEQYF
TGTGCCAGTACGGAGGGGCCGTACGAGCAGTACTTC
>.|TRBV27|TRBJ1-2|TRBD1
CASSLSAGTGNYGYTF
TGTGCCAGCAGTTTATCGGCTGGGACAGGGAACTATGGCTACACCTTC
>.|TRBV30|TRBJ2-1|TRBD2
CAFLVGLAGGEQFF
TGTGCCTTTCTGGTTGGGCTAGCGGGAGGTGAGCAGTTCTTC
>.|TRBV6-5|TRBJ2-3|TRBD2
CASSSTSGRAGDTQYF
TGTGCCAGCAGTTCTACTAGCGGGAGGGCCGGAGATACGCAGTATTTT
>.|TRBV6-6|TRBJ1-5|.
CASSRDNQPQHF
TGTGCCAGCAGCCGGGACAATCAGCCCCAGCATTTT
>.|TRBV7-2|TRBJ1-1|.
CASRLQGNTEAFF
TGTGCCAGCAGACTACAGGGTAACACTGAAGCTTTCTTT
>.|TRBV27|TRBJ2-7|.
CASSLSLGVPEQYF
TGTGCCAGCAGTTTATCGTTGGGAGTCCCCGAGCAGTACTTC
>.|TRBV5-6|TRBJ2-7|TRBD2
CASSLETGRAGEQYF
TGTGCCAGCAGCTTGGAAACCGGGAGGGCCGGCGAGCAGTACTTC
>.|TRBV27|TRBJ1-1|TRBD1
CASSARQGWDTEAFF
TGTGCCAGCAGTGCCCGACAGGGATGGGATACTGAAGCTTTCTTT
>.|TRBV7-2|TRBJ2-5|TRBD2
CASSSLGTSGSWRETQYF
TGTGCCAGCAGCTCGCTAGGGACTAGCGGGAGTTGGAGGGAGACCCAGTACTTC
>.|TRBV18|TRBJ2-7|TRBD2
CASSPGLAGIYEQYF
TGTGCCAGCTCACCCGGACTAGCGGGGATCTACGAGCAGTACTTC
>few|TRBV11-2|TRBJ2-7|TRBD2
CASSRTSGYYEQYF
TGTGCCAGCAGCCGGACTAGCGGTTACTACGAGCAGTACTTC
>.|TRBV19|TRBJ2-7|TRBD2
CASSKDGLGLAAASYEQYF
TGTGCCAGTAGTAAGGACGGACTAGGACTAGCGGCAGCCTCCTACGAGCAGTACTTC
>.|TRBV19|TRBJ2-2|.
CASSIDQGGVNTGELFF
TGTGCCAGTAGTATAGATCAAGGCGGGGTTAACACCGGGGAGCTGTTTTTT
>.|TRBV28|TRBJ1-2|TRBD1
CASSSGGGYTF
TGTGCCAGCAGTTCAGGGGGCGGCTACACCTTC
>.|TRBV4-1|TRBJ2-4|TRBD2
CASSQEGGSGGNIQYF
TGCGCCAGCAGCCAAGAAGGTGGTAGCGGGGGAAACATTCAGTACTTC
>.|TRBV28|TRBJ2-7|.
CASSTRQSGSYEQYF
TGTGCCAGCAGTACCCGCCAAAGCGGATCCTACGAGCAGTACTTC
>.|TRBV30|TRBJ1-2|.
CAWRKDIAPRGYTF
TGTGCCTGGAGGAAGGACATCGCCCCTAGGGGCTACACCTTC
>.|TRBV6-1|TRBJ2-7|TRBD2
CASKTSGRAYEQYF
TGTGCCAGCAAGACTAGCGGGAGGGCCTACGAGCAGTACTTC
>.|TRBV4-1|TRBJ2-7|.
CASSRGGPGYEQYF
TGCGCCAGCAGCCGTGGCGGTCCGGGGTACGAGCAGTACTTC
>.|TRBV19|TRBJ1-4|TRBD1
CASKPGQVATNEKLFF
TGTGCCAGTAAGCCGGGACAGGTTGCAACTAATGAAAAACTGTTTTTT
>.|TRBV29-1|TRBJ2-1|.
CSVVSYFYNEQFF
TGCAGCGTTGTCTCTTACTTCTACAATGAGCAGTTCTTC
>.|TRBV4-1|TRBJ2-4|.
CASRPGGLGKNIQYF
TGCGCCAGCAGGCCCGGGGGGCTAGGGAAAAACATTCAGTACTTC
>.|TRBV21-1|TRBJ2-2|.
CASSKVGLAGLALNTGELFF
TGTGCCAGCAGCAAAGTTGGACTAGCGGGATTAGCCCTGAACACCGGGGAGCTGTTTTTT
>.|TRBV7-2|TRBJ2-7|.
CASSLTDGGYEQYF
TGTGCCAGCAGCTTAACGGACGGGGGCTACGAGCAGTACTTC
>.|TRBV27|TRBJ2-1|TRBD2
CASSFSRPRLAGGQDEQFF
TGTGCCAGCAGTTTCTCCCGCCCCAGACTAGCGGGAGGTCAAGATGAGCAGTTCTTC
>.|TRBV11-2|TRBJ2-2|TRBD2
CASSLVFGSGSSQELFF
TGTGCCAGCAGCTTAGTATTTGGTAGCGGGTCCTCCCAGGAGCTGTTTTTT
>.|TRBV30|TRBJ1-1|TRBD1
CAWSKGAGTEAFF
TGTGCCTGGAGTAAGGGGGCAGGGACTGAAGCTTTCTTT
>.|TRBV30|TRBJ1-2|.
CAWSAGGDYGYTF
TGTGCCTGGAGTGCGGGGGGGGACTATGGCTACACCTTC
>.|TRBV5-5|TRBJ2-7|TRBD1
CASSLGGQYEQYF
TGTGCCAGCAGCTTGGGGGGACAGTACGAGCAGTACTTC
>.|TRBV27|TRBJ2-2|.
CASSFQGMTGELFF
TGTGCCAGCAGTTTCCAGGGAATGACCGGGGAGCTGTTTTTT